A selection of T cell receptor beta chains follows, all from one sample in a study of blood T cell repertoires in COVID-19. Using immunoSEQ multiplex PCR, the repertoire was profiled, and TCRdb retains in-frame clones only, with some absent. The data contain approximately 190,000 clones, approximately 90% of them seen just once; the ten biggest clones take up about 6.6%. Sequencing was carried out using peripheral blood. The source of these receptors is a woman in her thirties or forties who had recovered from COVID-19. Both conserved end residues are part of each CDR3. The order of the fields is J gene, clone size, V gene, D gene, CDR3 length, CDR3 DNA, CDR3 protein. D genes are given only for firm matches. Only part of the rows carry a size: once, few, many, or a class if the clone is expanded.

j_gene: TRBJ2-7; abundance: few; v_gene: TRBV9; d_gene: -; len: 15; CDR3nt: TGTGCCAGCAGCGTAGGAGGCGGGCCGCCCTACGAGCAGTACTTC; CDR3aa: CASSVGGGPPYEQYF
j_gene: TRBJ1-5; abundance: -; v_gene: TRBV27; d_gene: -; len: 14; CDR3nt: TGTGCCAGCGGGCTGGGTCTCCAAAATCAGCCCCAGCATTTT; CDR3aa: CASGLGLQNQPQHF
j_gene: TRBJ1-1; abundance: -; v_gene: TRBV18; d_gene: TRBD1; len: 14; CDR3nt: TGTGCCAGCTCATTGGGACAGCTTAACACTGAAGCTTTCTTT; CDR3aa: CASSLGQLNTEAFF
j_gene: TRBJ1-6; abundance: -; v_gene: TRBV13; d_gene: TRBD1; len: 15; CDR3nt: TGTGCCAGCAGCTCCCGGGACAGGGAAAATTCACCCCTCCACTTT; CDR3aa: CASSSRDRENSPLHF
j_gene: TRBJ1-5; abundance: -; v_gene: TRBV4-2; d_gene: TRBD1; len: 16; CDR3nt: TGTGCCAGCAGCCAAGATCCAGGGGGCTACCGGCAGCCCCAGCATTTT; CDR3aa: CASSQDPGGYRQPQHF
j_gene: TRBJ2-7; abundance: -; v_gene: TRBV5-8; d_gene: -; len: 14; CDR3nt: TGTGCCAGCAGAAGGGAAGGGAGGCCCTACGAGCAGTACTTC; CDR3aa: CASRREGRPYEQYF
j_gene: TRBJ1-1; abundance: once; v_gene: TRBV24-1; d_gene: -; len: 13; CDR3nt: TGTGCCACCAGTGACTCTCCCTACACTGAAGCTTTCTTT; CDR3aa: CATSDSPYTEAFF
j_gene: TRBJ2-1; abundance: -; v_gene: TRBV5-1; d_gene: TRBD2; len: 15; CDR3nt: TGCGCCAGCAGCCCGGGGGGAAGCTCCTACAATGAGCAGTTCTTC; CDR3aa: CASSPGGSSYNEQFF
j_gene: TRBJ2-5; abundance: -; v_gene: TRBV19; d_gene: -; len: 12; CDR3nt: TGTGCCAGTAGTATAGGAGGGGGGGATCAGTACTTC; CDR3aa: CASSIGGGDQYF
j_gene: TRBJ2-7; abundance: once; v_gene: TRBV6-5; d_gene: -; len: 14; CDR3nt: TGTGCCAGCAGTTACGGGGCAGCCGGCTACGAGCAGTACTTC; CDR3aa: CASSYGAAGYEQYF
j_gene: TRBJ2-7; abundance: -; v_gene: TRBV9; d_gene: TRBD1; len: 15; CDR3nt: TGTGCCAGCAGCTACTCCGGGACAGGGACCCTGGGGCAGTACTTC; CDR3aa: CASSYSGTGTLGQYF
j_gene: TRBJ1-2; abundance: -; v_gene: TRBV19; d_gene: TRBD1; len: 16; CDR3nt: TGTGCCAGTAGTAATCCCCGGGCAGGGGGTAACTATGGCTACACCTTC; CDR3aa: CASSNPRAGGNYGYTF
j_gene: TRBJ2-1; abundance: -; v_gene: TRBV4-2; d_gene: -; len: 14; CDR3nt: TGTGCCAGCAGCCAGGAGGGGGGGGCCAATGAGCAGTTCTTC; CDR3aa: CASSQEGGANEQFF
j_gene: TRBJ2-1; abundance: -; v_gene: TRBV28; d_gene: TRBD2; len: 16; CDR3nt: TGTGCCAGCGAGACTAGCGGGACCTTCTCCTACAATGAGCAGTTCTTC; CDR3aa: CASETSGTFSYNEQFF
j_gene: TRBJ1-1; abundance: -; v_gene: TRBV5-1; d_gene: -; len: 13; CDR3nt: TGCGCCAGCAGGGTACTACAGAACACTGAAGCTTTCTTT; CDR3aa: CASRVLQNTEAFF
j_gene: TRBJ2-3; abundance: -; v_gene: TRBV19; d_gene: -; len: 13; CDR3nt: TGTGCCAGTAGTATAGGAGCGGCTGGTACGCAGTATTTT; CDR3aa: CASSIGAAGTQYF
j_gene: TRBJ2-7; abundance: once; v_gene: TRBV28; d_gene: -; len: 12; CDR3nt: TGTGCCAGCAGTTTATACAGTTACGAGCAGTACTTC; CDR3aa: CASSLYSYEQYF
j_gene: TRBJ2-7; abundance: -; v_gene: TRBV27; d_gene: -; len: 14; CDR3nt: TGTGCCAGCAGTTTATCAATAGTCTCCTACGAGCAGTACTTC; CDR3aa: CASSLSIVSYEQYF
j_gene: TRBJ2-5; abundance: -; v_gene: TRBV6-6; d_gene: -; len: 10; CDR3nt: TGTGCCAGCGGAGAAGAGACCCAGTACTTC; CDR3aa: CASGEETQYF
j_gene: TRBJ1-2; abundance: many; v_gene: TRBV28; d_gene: TRBD1; len: 15; CDR3nt: TGTGCCAGCAGTTCCCTGGACAGGGGGAGTATTGACTACACCTTC; CDR3aa: CASSSLDRGSIDYTF
j_gene: TRBJ2-7; abundance: once; v_gene: TRBV30; d_gene: TRBD2; len: 13; CDR3nt: TGTGCCTGGGGAGCGGGAACTACCTACGAGCAGTACTTC; CDR3aa: CAWGAGTTYEQYF
j_gene: TRBJ2-7; abundance: -; v_gene: TRBV4-1; d_gene: TRBD2; len: 15; CDR3nt: TGCGCCAGCAGCCACATGAGGACTAGCGGCTACGAGCAGTACTTC; CDR3aa: CASSHMRTSGYEQYF
j_gene: TRBJ2-5; abundance: -; v_gene: TRBV5-3; d_gene: -; len: 14; CDR3nt: TGTGCCAGAAGCCTGGACAGCCCAAGGGAGACCCAGTACTTC; CDR3aa: CARSLDSPRETQYF
j_gene: TRBJ2-4; abundance: -; v_gene: TRBV27; d_gene: -; len: 13; CDR3nt: TGTGCCAGCAGTCTGCGAAACAGGGCTGCTCAGTACTTC; CDR3aa: CASSLRNRAAQYF
j_gene: TRBJ2-1; abundance: -; v_gene: TRBV11-2; d_gene: TRBD2; len: 15; CDR3nt: TGTGCCAGCAGCTTAGTGGCTAGCGGGAGTAGTGAGCAGTTCTTC; CDR3aa: CASSLVASGSSEQFF